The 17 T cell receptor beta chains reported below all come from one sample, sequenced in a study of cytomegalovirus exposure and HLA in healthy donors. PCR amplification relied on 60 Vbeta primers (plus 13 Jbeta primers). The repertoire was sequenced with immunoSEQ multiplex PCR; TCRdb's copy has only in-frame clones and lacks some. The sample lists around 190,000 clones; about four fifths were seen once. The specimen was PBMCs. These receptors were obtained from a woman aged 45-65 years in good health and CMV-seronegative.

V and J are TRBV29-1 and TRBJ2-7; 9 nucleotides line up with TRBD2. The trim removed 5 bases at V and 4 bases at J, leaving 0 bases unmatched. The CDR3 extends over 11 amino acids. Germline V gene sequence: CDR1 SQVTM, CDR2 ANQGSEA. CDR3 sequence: CSVLAGYEQYF. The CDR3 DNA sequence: TGCAGCGTTCTAGCGGGGTACGAGCAGTACTTC.

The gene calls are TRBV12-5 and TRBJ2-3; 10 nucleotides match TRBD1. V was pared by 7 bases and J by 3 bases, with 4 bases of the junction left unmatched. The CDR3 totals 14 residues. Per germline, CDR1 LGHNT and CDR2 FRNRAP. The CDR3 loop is CASAGQGGTDTQYF. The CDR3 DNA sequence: TGTGCTAGTGCCGGACAGGGGGGGACAGATACGCAGTATTTT.

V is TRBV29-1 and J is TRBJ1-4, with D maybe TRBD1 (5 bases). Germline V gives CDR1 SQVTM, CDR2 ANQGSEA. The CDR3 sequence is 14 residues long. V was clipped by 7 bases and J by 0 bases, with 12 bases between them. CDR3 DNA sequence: TGCAGCGCTCGGAGGGGTTCAACTAATGAAAAACTGTTTTTT. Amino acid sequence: CSARRGSTNEKLFF.

The DNA for the CDR3 is TGTGCAAGTCGCTTACCCGTGGACAGCGGGGCAGTCGGTGAGCAGTTCTTC. It encodes CASRLPVDSGAVGEQFF. The chain carries TRBV12-2 and TRBJ2-1; TRBD2 is taken as the D call from the table, unchecked against the DNA. TRBV12-2 is deemed a pseudogene. The CDR3 sequence is 17 residues long.

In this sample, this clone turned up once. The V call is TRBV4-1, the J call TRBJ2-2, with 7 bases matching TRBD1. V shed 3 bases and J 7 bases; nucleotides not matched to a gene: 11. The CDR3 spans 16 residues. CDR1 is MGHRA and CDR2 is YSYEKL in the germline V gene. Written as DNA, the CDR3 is TGCGCCAGCAGCCACCCACAGGGGTCCTTGGGCGGGGAGCTGTTTTTT. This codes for CASSHPQGSLGGELFF.

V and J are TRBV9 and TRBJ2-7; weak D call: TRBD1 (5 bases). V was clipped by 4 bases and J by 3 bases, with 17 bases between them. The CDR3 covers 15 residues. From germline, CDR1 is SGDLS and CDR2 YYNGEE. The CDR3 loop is CASSLQGEAHYEQYF. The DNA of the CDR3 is TGTGCCAGCAGCTTGCAGGGTGAAGCTCACTACGAGCAGTACTTC.

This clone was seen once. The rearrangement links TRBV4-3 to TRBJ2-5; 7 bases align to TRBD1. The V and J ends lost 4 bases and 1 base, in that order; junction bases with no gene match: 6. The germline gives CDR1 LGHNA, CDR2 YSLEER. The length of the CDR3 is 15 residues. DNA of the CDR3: TGCGCCAGCAGCCGCACGACAGGGCCCCAAGAGACCCAGTACTTC. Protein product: CASSRTTGPQETQYF.

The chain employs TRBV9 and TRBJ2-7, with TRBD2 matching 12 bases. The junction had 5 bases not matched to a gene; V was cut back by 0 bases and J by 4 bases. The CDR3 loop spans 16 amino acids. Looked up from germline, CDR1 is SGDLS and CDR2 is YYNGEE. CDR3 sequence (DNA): TGTGCCAGCAGCGTAGGCACTAGCGGGGGGATGTACGAGCAGTACTTC. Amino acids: CASSVGTSGGMYEQYF.

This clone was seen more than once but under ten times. CDR3 coding DNA: TGTGCCAGCGAACGGACAGCCAACTATGGCTACACCTTC. Translating it yields CASERTANYGYTF. This chain uses TRBV6-1 with TRBJ1-2, with D tentatively TRBD1 (6 bases). Trimming took off 8 bases at V and 2 bases at J, with 12 bases between the two ends. Germline CDR1 MNHNS, CDR2 SASEGT. CDR3 size: 13 residues.

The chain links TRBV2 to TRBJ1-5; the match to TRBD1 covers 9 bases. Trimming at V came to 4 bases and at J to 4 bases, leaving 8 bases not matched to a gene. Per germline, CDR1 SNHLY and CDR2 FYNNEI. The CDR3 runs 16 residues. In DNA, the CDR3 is TGTGCCAGCAGTGTAAGGGACAGGGTCTTAAATCAGCCCCAGCATTTT. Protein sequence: CASSVRDRVLNQPQHF.

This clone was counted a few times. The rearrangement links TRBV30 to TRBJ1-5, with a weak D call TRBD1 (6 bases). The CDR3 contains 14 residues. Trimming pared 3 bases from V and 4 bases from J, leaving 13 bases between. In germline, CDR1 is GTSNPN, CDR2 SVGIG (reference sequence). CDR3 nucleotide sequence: TGTGCCTGGAGCACAGGGTGGGGTAATCAGCCCCAGCATTTT. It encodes CAWSTGWGNQPQHF.

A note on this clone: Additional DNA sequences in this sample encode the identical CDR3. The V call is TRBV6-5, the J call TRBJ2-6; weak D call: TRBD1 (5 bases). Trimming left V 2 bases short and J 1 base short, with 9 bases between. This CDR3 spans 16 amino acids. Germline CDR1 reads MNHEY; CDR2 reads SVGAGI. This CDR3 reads CASSYRSGSGANVLTF. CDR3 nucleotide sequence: TGTGCCAGCAGTTACCGATCAGGGTCTGGGGCCAACGTCCTGACTTTC.

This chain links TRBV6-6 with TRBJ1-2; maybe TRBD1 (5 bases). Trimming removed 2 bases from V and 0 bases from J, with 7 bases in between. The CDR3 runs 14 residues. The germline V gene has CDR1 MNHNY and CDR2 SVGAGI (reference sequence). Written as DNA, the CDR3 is TGTGCCAGCAGTTACGCAGGGCCTAACTATGGCTACACCTTC. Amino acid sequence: CASSYAGPNYGYTF.

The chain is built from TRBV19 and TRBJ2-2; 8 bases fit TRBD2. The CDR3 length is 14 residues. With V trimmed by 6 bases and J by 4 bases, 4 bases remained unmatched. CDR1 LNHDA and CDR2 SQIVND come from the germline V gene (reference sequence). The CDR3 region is CASSPGGLTGELFF. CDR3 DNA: TGTGCCAGTAGCCCGGGGGGGCTCACCGGGGAGCTGTTTTTT.

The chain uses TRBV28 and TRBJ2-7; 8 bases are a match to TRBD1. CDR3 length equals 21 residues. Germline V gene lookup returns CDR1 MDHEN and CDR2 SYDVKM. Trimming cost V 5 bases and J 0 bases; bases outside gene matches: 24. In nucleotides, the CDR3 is TGTGCCAGCAGTCTACCCCGTCGGGACAGGAGGTTGAAAAGGAGCTCCTACGAGCAGTACTTC. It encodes CASSLPRRDRRLKRSSYEQYF.

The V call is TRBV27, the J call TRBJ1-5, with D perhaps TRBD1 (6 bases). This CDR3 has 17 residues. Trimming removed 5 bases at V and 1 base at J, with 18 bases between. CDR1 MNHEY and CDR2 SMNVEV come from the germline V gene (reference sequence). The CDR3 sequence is CASSPRSGVGSNQPQHF. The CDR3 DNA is TGTGCCAGCAGTCCAAGATCAGGGGTCGGGAGCAATCAGCCCCAGCATTTT.

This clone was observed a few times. The CDR3 region is CASSIGGRGDTQYF. The CDR3 coding sequence is TGTGCCAGTAGTATTGGGGGCCGCGGGGATACGCAGTATTTT. The rearrangement joins TRBV19 to TRBJ2-3; TRBD1 is a possible D gene (6 bases). The germline V and J ends were trimmed by 3 bases and 6 bases, with 13 bases remaining between them. The germline V gene has CDR1 LNHDA and CDR2 SQIVND (reference sequence). The CDR3 contains 14 residues.